The subject of this entry is one T cell receptor (beta chain). Its antigen is undetermined. These data are taken from a study of shared clonotypes between healthy human individuals. General study results and limits: Sharing across four donors was highest in naive CD4 (around 5%) and lowest in memory CD8 (approximately 0.4%). Clonotype sharing levels among donors were expected to vary with sequencing depth.

The CDR3 sequence is 14 residues long. Germline loops: CDR1 WNHNN, CDR2 SYGVQD (reference sequence). V was trimmed by 3 bases and J by 2 bases, leaving 8 bases between them. Assay: immunoSEQ multiplex PCR; the TCRdb copy retains only in-frame clones and omits some. Of over a million clones in the sample, roughly 95% were seen once. The sequence was collected from a man aged 30 to 45 in good health. The rearrangement links TRBV10-1 to TRBJ1-3; D unclear. Source material: naive CD4+ T cells sorted from blood. The subset is: CD45RA+ positively selected. The CDR3 DNA reads TGCGCCAGCAGTGACCGGGTCGCTGGAAACACCATATATTTT. It is translated as CASSDRVAGNTIYF.